This T cell receptor (beta chain) was found in a study of Graves' ophthalmopathy and Graves' hyperthyroidism. Overall study findings and caveats: Most clonotypes expanded in thyroid above 0.001 frequency were present in blood too.

The CDR3 is 15 amino acids. This clonotype has a handful of counts. The antigen remains unidentified. The junction and the germline gene differ at one end; a read error may be behind it. CDR3 regions of TCR beta were amplified from RNA transcripts. A first-round RT-PCR used HTBI primers, followed by a second-round multiplex PCR. MiXCR was run by TCRdb on the multiplex PCR reads, yielding one entry per CDR3 protein. Of about 620,000 distinct CDR3 sequences listed, 20% to 25% are singletons. Ophthalmopathy absent within 18 months of follow-up marked hyperthyroidism as stable. Lactation, pregnancy, uncontrolled infections and other autoimmune diseases were all grounds for excluding patients.

This TCR was sampled from a woman in her late teens or twenties with stable Graves' hyperthyroidism. Some clones in this sample may be carry-over from other donors' samples. The specimen was peripheral blood. The V gene is TRBV12-3 or TRBV12-4, the J gene TRBJ1-5, with 8 bases matching TRBD1. DNA of the CDR3: TGTGCCAGCAGCTTAGACAGGGGAAACAATCAGCCCCAGCATTTT. Amino acids: CASSLDRGNNQPQHF.